This paragraph covers one T cell receptor beta chain sequence. Its target is not known. This record comes from a study of neoadjuvant nivolumab and ipilimumab in lung cancer. Study information: Patients got nivolumab 3 mg/kg on days 1, 15 and 29; combination added ipilimumab 1 mg/kg day 1.

This table comes from immunoSEQ multiplex PCR, and its TCRdb copy is limited to in-frame clones, with some not included. Counted here are about 20,000 clones, approximately 76% occurring once; the ten biggest clones make up about 7.8%. Study-wide results and caveats: Only two of four nivolumab-treated tumors gained richness and clonality by surgery. TCR richness and clonality were higher in tumors than adjacent uninvolved lung.

This material consisted of tumor tissue, taken after neoadjuvant nivolumab, alone or with ipilimumab, at or shortly before surgery. This clonotype was obtained from an adult with non-small cell lung cancer.

In DNA, the CDR3 is TGTGCTAGTGGCCGTGGACAGGGTCAGGATGAGCAGTTCTTC. This codes for CASGRGQGQDEQFF. The rearrangement joins TRBV12-5 to TRBJ2-1; 8 bases are shared with TRBD1. This CDR3 contains 14 residues. J was trimmed by 8 bases and V by 6 bases; bases with no gene match: 9. Germline CDR1 reads LGHNT; CDR2 reads FRNRAP.